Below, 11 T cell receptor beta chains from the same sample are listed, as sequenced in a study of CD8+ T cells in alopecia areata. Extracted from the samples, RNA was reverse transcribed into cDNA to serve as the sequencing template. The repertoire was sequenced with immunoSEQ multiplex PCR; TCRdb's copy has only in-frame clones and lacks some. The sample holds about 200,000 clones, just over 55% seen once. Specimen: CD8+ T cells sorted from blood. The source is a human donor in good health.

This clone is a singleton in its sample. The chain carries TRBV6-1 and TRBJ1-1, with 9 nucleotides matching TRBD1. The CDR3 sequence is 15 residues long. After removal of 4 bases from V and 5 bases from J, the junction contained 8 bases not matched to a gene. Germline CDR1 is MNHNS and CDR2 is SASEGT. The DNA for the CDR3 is TGTGCCAGCAGTGCTTCGACAGGGGGGTGGACTGAAGCTTTCTTT. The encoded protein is CASSASTGGWTEAFF.

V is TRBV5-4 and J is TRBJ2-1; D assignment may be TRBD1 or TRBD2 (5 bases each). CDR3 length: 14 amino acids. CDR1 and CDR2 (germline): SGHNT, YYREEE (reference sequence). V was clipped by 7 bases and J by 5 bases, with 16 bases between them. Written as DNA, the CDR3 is TGTGCCAGCGGGATAGGGCTGGGGGACAATGAGCAGTTCTTC. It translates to CASGIGLGDNEQFF. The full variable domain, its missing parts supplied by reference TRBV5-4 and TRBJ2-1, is ETGVTQSPTHLIKTRGQQVTLRCSSQSGHNTVSWYQQALGQGPQFIFQYYREEENGRGNFPPRFSGLQFPNYSSELNVNALELDDSALYLCASGIGLGDNEQFFGPGTRLTVL.

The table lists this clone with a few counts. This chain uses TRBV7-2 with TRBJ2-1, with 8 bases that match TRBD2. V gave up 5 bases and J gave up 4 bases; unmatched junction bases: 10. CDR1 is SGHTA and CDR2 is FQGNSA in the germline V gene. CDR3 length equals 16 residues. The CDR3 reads CASSQDTGGGYNEQFF. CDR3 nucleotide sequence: TGTGCCAGCAGCCAAGATACCGGGGGGGGTTACAATGAGCAGTTCTTC. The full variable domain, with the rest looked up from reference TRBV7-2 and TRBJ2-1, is GAGVSQSPSNKVTEKGKDVELRCDPISGHTALYWYRQSLGQGLEFLIYFQGNSAPDKSGLPSDRFSAERTGGSVSTLTIQRTQQEDSAVYLCASSQDTGGGYNEQFFGPGTRLTVL.

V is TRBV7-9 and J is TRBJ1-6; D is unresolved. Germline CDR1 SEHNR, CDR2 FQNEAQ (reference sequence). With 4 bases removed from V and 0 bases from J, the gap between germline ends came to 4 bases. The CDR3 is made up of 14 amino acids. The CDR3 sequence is CASSSNSYNSPLHF. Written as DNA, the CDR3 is TGTGCCAGCAGCTCGAACTCCTATAATTCACCCCTCCACTTT.

CDR3 DNA sequence: TGTGCCAGCAGGGAAAAAGGGGGAGTACATGGCTACACCTTC. Residues: CASREKGGVHGYTF. V and J are TRBV5-4 and TRBJ1-2, with D possibly matching TRBD1 (6 bases). CDR3 length: 14 amino acids. Trimming left V 5 bases short and J 6 bases short, with 17 bases between. Germline V lookup: CDR1 SGHNT, CDR2 YYREEE (reference sequence).

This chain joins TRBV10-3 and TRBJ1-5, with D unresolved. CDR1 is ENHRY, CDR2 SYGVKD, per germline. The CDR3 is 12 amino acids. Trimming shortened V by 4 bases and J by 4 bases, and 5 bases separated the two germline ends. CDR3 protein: CAISAVNQPQHF. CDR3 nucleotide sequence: TGTGCCATCAGTGCAGTAAATCAGCCCCAGCATTTT.

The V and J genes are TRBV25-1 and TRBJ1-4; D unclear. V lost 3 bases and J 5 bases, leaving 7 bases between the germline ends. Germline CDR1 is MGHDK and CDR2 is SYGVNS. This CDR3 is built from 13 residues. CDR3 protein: CASSDDMNEKLFF. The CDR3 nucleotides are TGTGCCAGCAGTGATGACATGAATGAAAAACTGTTTTTT.

CDR3 DNA sequence: TGTGCCAGCAGACCGGACCCTCCTGGCACTGAAGCTTTCTTT. Its translation is CASRPDPPGTEAFF. The chain uses TRBV7-9 and TRBJ1-1; D uncertain. Germline CDR1 SEHNR, CDR2 FQNEAQ (reference sequence). V lost 6 bases and J lost 4, with 15 bases in between. CDR3 length: 14 residues.

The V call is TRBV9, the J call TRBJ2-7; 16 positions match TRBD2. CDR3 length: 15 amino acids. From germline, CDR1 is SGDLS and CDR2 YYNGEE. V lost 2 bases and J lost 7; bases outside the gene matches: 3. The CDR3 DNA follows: TGTGCCAGCAGCGTCGGGACTAGCGGGGGGGAAGAGCAGTACTTC. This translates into CASSVGTSGGEEQYF.

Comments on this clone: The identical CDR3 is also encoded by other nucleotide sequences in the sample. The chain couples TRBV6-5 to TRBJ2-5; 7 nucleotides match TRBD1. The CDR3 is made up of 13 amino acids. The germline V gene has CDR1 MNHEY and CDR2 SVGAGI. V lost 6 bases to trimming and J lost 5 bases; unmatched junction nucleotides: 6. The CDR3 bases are TGTGCCAGCAGATCGACGGGACAGGAGACCCAGTACTTC. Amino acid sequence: CASRSTGQETQYF.

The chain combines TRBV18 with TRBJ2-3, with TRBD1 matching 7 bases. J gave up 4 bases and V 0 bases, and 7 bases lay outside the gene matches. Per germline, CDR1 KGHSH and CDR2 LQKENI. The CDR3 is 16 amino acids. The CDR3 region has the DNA TGTGCCAGCTCACCACCGAAGAGGGGGCAGGCAGATACGCAGTATTTT. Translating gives CASSPPKRGQADTQYF. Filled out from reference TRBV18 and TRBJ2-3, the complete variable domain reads NAGVMQNPRHLVRRRGQEARLRCSPMKGHSHVYWYRQLPEEGLKFMVYLQKENIIDESGMPKERFSAEFPKEGPSILRIQQVVRGDSAAYFCASSPPKRGQADTQYFGPGTRLTVL.